This entry lists 13 T cell receptor beta chains sequenced from one sample in a study of OX40 agonist ivuxolimab in advanced cancers. Assay used: immunoSEQ multiplex PCR; TCRdb lists only in-frame clones, some missing. The sample lists tens of thousands of clones, 89% seen once, with around 0.4% in the top ten. Sequenced here: CD4+ or CD8+ T cells sorted from blood, sampled in a trial of the OX40 agonist ivuxolimab. The source is an adult with an advanced solid tumor such as melanoma, head and neck, liver or kidney cancer.

V usage is TRBV5-6 and J usage is TRBJ2-7, with TRBD2 as a possible D gene (6 bases). Looked up from germline, CDR1 is SGHDT and CDR2 is YYEEEE. Trimming shortened V by 0 bases and J by 5 bases, and 9 bases separated the two germline ends. The CDR3 runs 13 residues. The CDR3 region has the DNA TGTGCCAGCAGCTTGGGGAGGGGACACGAGCAGTACTTC. As protein: CASSLGRGHEQYF.

The chain combines TRBV4-3 with TRBJ2-2; D ambiguous. In germline, CDR1 is LGHNA, CDR2 YSLEER. The CDR3 covers 16 residues. Between the trimmed V and J ends, which lost 1 base and 6 bases, there was a span of 15 bases. The CDR3 bases are TGCGCCAGCAGCCAAGGACGGAGCTCAACGGCCGGGGAGCTGTTTTTT. Its protein product is CASSQGRSSTAGELFF.

This clone was counted a single time. The rearrangement links TRBV2 to TRBJ2-7, with 7 nucleotides matching TRBD2. V was clipped by 5 bases and J by 0 bases; unmatched bases: 1. This CDR3 spans 13 amino acids. In germline, CDR1 is SNHLY, CDR2 FYNNEI. The CDR3 DNA sequence: TGTGCCAGCAGTTCGGGAGGCTCCTACGAGCAGTACTTC. Amino acids: CASSSGGSYEQYF.

The chain is built from TRBV19 and TRBJ1-5; 12 nucleotides agree with TRBD1. After removal of 5 bases from V and 3 bases from J, the junction contained 14 bases not matched to a gene. Germline values: CDR1 LNHDA, CDR2 SQIVND (reference sequence). The CDR3 has 19 residues. The CDR3 spells CASSLVAGTGGIINQPQHF. DNA for the CDR3: TGTGCCAGTAGTCTGGTAGCCGGGACAGGGGGCATAATCAATCAGCCCCAGCATTTT.

The chain is built from TRBV5-4 and TRBJ2-3; 14 bases are a match to TRBD2. Germline loops: CDR1 SGHNT, CDR2 YYREEE (reference sequence). The V and J ends lost 3 bases and 3 bases, in that order; junction bases with no gene match: 6. The CDR3 totals 17 residues. CDR3 sequence (DNA): TGTGCCAGCAGCTCAAGACTAGCGGGAGGGGGTACAGATACGCAGTATTTT. It encodes CASSSRLAGGGTDTQYF.

The rearrangement links TRBV5-8 to TRBJ2-1; 11 bases match TRBD2. This CDR3 is 15 amino acids long. After removal of 4 bases from V and 5 bases from J, the junction contained 5 bases not matched to a gene. Germline V gene sequence: CDR1 SGHTS, CDR2 YDEGEE. CDR3 bases: TGTGCCAGCAGCCCAGGGACTAGCGGTAACAATGAGCAGTTCTTC. Encoded protein: CASSPGTSGNNEQFF.

This chain uses TRBV29-1 with TRBJ1-3; D gene unclear. Germline CDR1 and CDR2: SQVTM and ANQGSEA. With 4 bases removed from V and 3 bases from J, the gap between germline ends came to 7 bases. CDR3 length: 12 amino acids. CDR3 nucleotide sequence: TGCAGCGTTGGGACGGATGGAAACACCATATATTTT. The encoded protein is CSVGTDGNTIYF.

This chain links TRBV27 with TRBJ2-7; TRBD1 matches at 12 bases. J lost 4 bases, V lost 3 bases, and 16 bases had no gene match. The CDR3 length is 19 residues. Germline CDR1 and CDR2: MNHEY and SMNVEV (reference sequence). CDR3 protein: CASSFAGTGGYIGGYEQYF. CDR3 DNA: TGTGCCAGCAGTTTTGCGGGGACAGGGGGCTATATAGGTGGGTACGAGCAGTACTTC.

The rearrangement links TRBV10-3 to TRBJ2-7; TRBD2 is a possible D gene (6 bases). From germline, CDR1 is ENHRY and CDR2 SYGVKD. V was shortened by 6 bases and J by 0 bases, with 12 bases between the two germline ends. The CDR3 contains 14 residues. CDR3 sequence (DNA): TGTGCCATCAGGGGGGGTAGCGGCTCCTACGAGCAGTACTTC. Residues: CAIRGGSGSYEQYF.

For the CDR3, the DNA is TGTGCCAGCAGCCCGCGGACTAGCGGACACACAGATACGCAGTATTTT. Its protein product is CASSPRTSGHTDTQYF. The V gene is TRBV11-3, the J gene TRBJ2-3, with TRBD2 matching 10 bases. This CDR3 region has 16 residues. Germline V gives CDR1 SGHNT, CDR2 YENEEA. Trimming removed 5 bases from V and 2 bases from J; junction bases left unmatched: 7. The entire variable domain, with the rest obtained from reference TRBV11-3 and TRBJ2-3, is as follows: EAGVVQSPRYKIIEKKQPVAFWCNPISGHNTLYWYLQNLGQGPELLIRYENEEAVDDSQLPKDRFSAERLKGVDSTLKIQPAELGDSAVYLCASSPRTSGHTDTQYFGPGTRLTVL.

J is TRBJ1-1 and V is TRBV5-5, with D perhaps TRBD1 (5 bases). Looked up from germline, CDR1 is SGHKS and CDR2 is YYEKEE (reference sequence). The V and J ends lost 6 bases and 3 bases respectively, with 15 bases between them. CDR3 length equals 14 residues. CDR3: CASTPLGQDTEAFF. CDR3 nucleotide sequence: TGTGCCAGCACGCCCCTGGGGCAGGACACTGAAGCTTTCTTT. The full variable domain, rest sourced from reference TRBV5-5 and TRBJ1-1, is DAGVTQSPTHLIKTRGQQVTLRCSPISGHKSVSWYQQVLGQGPQFIFQYYEKEERGRGNFPDRFSARQFPNYSSELNVNALLLGDSALYLCASTPLGQDTEAFFGQGTRLTVV.

CDR3 coding DNA: TGTGCCAGCACTACCTACGAGCAGTACTTC. Translation: CASTTYEQYF. This chain joins TRBV6-1 and TRBJ2-7; D remains ambiguous. V lost 7 bases and J 2 bases, leaving 3 bases between the germline ends. There are 10 residues in the CDR3. CDR1 is MNHNS, CDR2 SASEGT, per germline.

The chain uses TRBV18 and TRBJ2-2, with D perhaps being TRBD1 or TRBD2 (5 bases each). Trimming took 0 bases from V and 6 from J, leaving 14 bases between them. This CDR3 spans 16 amino acids. Germline CDR1 reads KGHSH; CDR2 reads LQKENI. DNA for the CDR3: TGTGCCAGCTCACCACCCCGGGACGGCACGGCCGGGGAGCTGTTTTTT. Protein product: CASSPPRDGTAGELFF. The entire variable domain, with the rest obtained from reference TRBV18 and TRBJ2-2, is as follows: NAGVMQNPRHLVRRRGQEARLRCSPMKGHSHVYWYRQLPEEGLKFMVYLQKENIIDESGMPKERFSAEFPKEGPSILRIQQVVRGDSAAYFCASSPPRDGTAGELFFGEGSRLTVL.